Listed here are 24 T cell receptor beta chains from one sample, sequenced in a study of somatic mutations in cytotoxic T cells in rheumatoid arthritis. Generated by immunoSEQ multiplex PCR, the TCRdb table keeps only in-frame clones and is missing some. The table records roughly 20,000 clones, roughly four fifths of them present only once. Sequenced sample: CD8+ T cells sorted from blood. All receptors come from an adult with rheumatoid arthritis.

The rearrangement joins TRBV27 to TRBJ1-5; no clear D gene. Germline CDR1 reads MNHEY; CDR2 reads SMNVEV (reference sequence). V gave up 2 bases and J gave up 9 bases, with 11 bases separating them. CDR3 length: 13 amino acids. The CDR3, as DNA: TGTGCCAGCAGTTTACGGGTCCCTGGGCCCCAGCATTTT. It is translated as CASSLRVPGPQHF.

The chain couples TRBV15 to TRBJ2-1, with 13 positions matching TRBD2. The ends lost 0 bases at V and 8 bases at J; junction bases unmatched: 7. The CDR3 has 17 residues. Germline V gene data show CDR1 as LNHNV and CDR2 as YYDKDF (reference sequence). CDR3 in amino acids: CATSRDPLAGGGHEQFF. The CDR3 DNA reads as TGTGCCACCAGCAGAGACCCACTAGCGGGAGGGGGTCATGAGCAGTTCTTC.

This sequence joins TRBV4-1 and TRBJ1-4; no definite D call. V was shortened by 4 bases and J by 3 bases, with 12 bases between the two germline ends. CDR1 MGHRA and CDR2 YSYEKL come from the germline V gene. This CDR3 spans 15 amino acids. The CDR3 DNA sequence: TGCGCCAGCAGCCCCTGGAGGAACGCTAATGAAAAACTGTTTTTT. Residues: CASSPWRNANEKLFF.

The CDR3 nucleotides read TGTGCTAGTGGTTTGGGTTCCAGCGGGCCGAACACCGGGGAGCTGTTTTTT. This codes for CASGLGSSGPNTGELFF. This chain joins TRBV12-5 and TRBJ2-2, with a possible D match to TRBD2 (6 bases). Deletions cut 1 base from V and 0 bases from J, with 12 bases between. This CDR3 spans 17 amino acids. The germline CDR1 and CDR2 sequences are LGHNT and FRNRAP.

J is TRBJ2-7 and V is TRBV27; D is tentatively TRBD1 or TRBD2 (5 bases each). Germline values: CDR1 MNHEY, CDR2 SMNVEV (reference sequence). The CDR3 consists of 13 residues. Trimming stripped 3 bases from V and 4 bases from J, with 10 bases between. The CDR3 region is CASSLGPGYEQYV. As DNA, the CDR3 is TGTGCCAGCAGTTTGGGACCGGGGTACGAGCAGTACGTC.

The chain has TRBV27 and TRBJ1-2; D unresolved. The CDR3 runs to 13 residues. Germline V CDR1 and CDR2: MNHEY, SMNVEV (reference sequence). V was clipped by 6 bases and J by 3 bases, with 11 bases between them. The CDR3 coding sequence is TGTGCCAGCAGGCGGACGGTACACTATGGCTACACCTTC. The encoded protein is CASRRTVHYGYTF.

The V call is TRBV7-8, the J call TRBJ1-1, with unresolved D. V was shortened by 3 bases and J by 3 bases, with 5 bases between the two germline ends. Germline V gene data show CDR1 as SGHVS and CDR2 as FQNEAQ. The CDR3 is made up of 12 amino acids. For the CDR3, the DNA is TGTGCCAGCAGCTTTTCGGACACTGAAGCTTTCTTT. It codes for CASSFSDTEAFF.

The chain recombines TRBV6-1 with TRBJ2-5; 10 nucleotides agree with TRBD2. CDR1 is MNHNS and CDR2 is SASEGT in the germline V gene. The CDR3 has 18 residues. J gave up 0 bases and V 2 bases, and 9 bases lay outside the gene matches. Written as DNA, the CDR3 is TGTGCCAGCAGTGAATGGTTAGCGGGGGGCCTACACCAAGAGACCCAGTACTTC. This codes for CASSEWLAGGLHQETQYF.

The chain recombines TRBV15 with TRBJ1-4; the D gene is possibly TRBD1 (5 bases). CDR3 length equals 17 residues. Germline CDR1 and CDR2: LNHNV and YYDKDF (reference sequence). The germline V and J ends were trimmed by 3 bases and 4 bases, with 18 bases remaining between them. CDR3: CATSRSYRDAYNEKLFF. For the CDR3, the DNA is TGTGCCACCAGCAGGTCCTACCGGGACGCCTATAATGAAAAACTGTTTTTT. The entire variable domain, with the rest obtained from reference TRBV15 and TRBJ1-4, is as follows: DAMVIQNPRYQVTQFGKPVTLSCSQTLNHNVMYWYQQKSSQAPKLLFHYYDKDFNNEADTPDNFQSRRPNTSFCFLDIRSPGLGDTAMYLCATSRSYRDAYNEKLFFGSGTQLSVL.

The chain carries TRBV9 and TRBJ2-2; TRBD2 is a possible D gene (6 bases). V was shortened by 4 bases and J by 7 bases, with 17 bases between the two germline ends. The germline V gene has CDR1 SGDLS and CDR2 YYNGEE. This CDR3 region has 15 residues. The CDR3 is CASSPTGRPDGELFF. DNA of the CDR3: TGTGCCAGCAGCCCGACGGGGAGGCCGGACGGGGAGCTGTTTTTT.

This clone has only a few counts. The chain has TRBV5-1 and TRBJ2-1, with 15 bases that match TRBD2. The germline V gene encodes CDR1 SGHRS and CDR2 YFSETQ. CDR3 length: 18 amino acids. J was trimmed by 10 bases and V by 2 bases; bases with no gene match: 13. The CDR3 DNA reads as TGCGCCAGCAGCTTTAAGGGACTAGCGGGGGGACCTTTCGGGGAGCAGTTCTTC. It translates to CASSFKGLAGGPFGEQFF. The full variable domain, completed using reference TRBV5-1 and TRBJ2-1, is KAGVTQTPRYLIKTRGQQVTLSCSPISGHRSVSWYQQTPGQGLQFLFEYFSETQRNKGNFPGRFSGRQFSNSRSEMNVSTLELGDSALYLCASSFKGLAGGPFGEQFFGPGTRLTVL.

The chain employs TRBV25-1 and TRBJ2-7; TRBD1 matches at 9 bases. This CDR3 is built from 17 residues. Trimming cost V 2 bases and J 1 base; bases outside gene matches: 9. Germline CDR1 is MGHDK and CDR2 is SYGVNS. CDR3 loop: CASSEGSGTGTSYEQYF. In nucleotides, the CDR3 is TGTGCCAGCAGTGAAGGATCCGGGACAGGGACATCCTACGAGCAGTACTTC.

This clone has just a few counts. This chain uses TRBV4-1 with TRBJ1-5, with unresolved D. This CDR3 has 16 amino acids. Germline-derived CDR1 and CDR2 are MGHRA and YSYEKL. V was clipped by 4 bases and J by 0 bases, with 13 bases between them. In DNA form, the CDR3 reads TGCGCCAGCAGCCCTACCGCCCACAATAGCAATCAGCCCCAGCATTTT. Its protein product is CASSPTAHNSNQPQHF.

The rearrangement links TRBV27 to TRBJ1-5, with a weak D call TRBD1 (5 bases). Looked up from germline, CDR1 is MNHEY and CDR2 is SMNVEV (reference sequence). Trimming stripped 6 bases from V and 1 base from J, with 10 bases between. The CDR3 spans 14 residues. The CDR3 reads CASSGDGSNQPQHF. CDR3 DNA sequence: TGTGCCAGCAGCGGGGACGGGAGCAATCAGCCCCAGCATTTT.

The chain has TRBV9 and TRBJ2-1; tentatively, D is TRBD1 (5 bases). Germline CDR1 and CDR2: SGDLS and YYNGEE. Trimming cost V 7 bases and J 5 bases, with 10 bases left between them. This CDR3 has 12 amino acids. The CDR3 reads CASGEGDNEQFF. Here the CDR3 DNA reads TGTGCCAGCGGGGAAGGGGACAATGAGCAGTTCTTC.

The chain has TRBV5-6 and TRBJ2-2, with D unclear. The V gene lost 4 bases and the J gene lost 5 bases, with 6 bases spanning the gap. CDR3 length equals 12 residues. In germline, CDR1 is SGHDT, CDR2 YYEEEE. CDR3 nucleotide sequence: TGTGCCAGCAGCCAGCAAACCGGGGAGCTGTTTTTT. It codes for CASSQQTGELFF.

The rearrangement joins TRBV9 to TRBJ2-3; weak D call: TRBD2 (5 bases). Germline V gene data show CDR1 as SGDLS and CDR2 as YYNGEE. This CDR3 comprises 13 residues. Deletions cut 0 bases from V and 6 bases from J, with 8 bases between. The CDR3 protein is CASSVGGEDTQYF. The CDR3 region has the DNA TGTGCCAGCAGCGTAGGTGGGGAGGATACGCAGTATTTT.

This sequence joins TRBV11-1 and TRBJ2-1; D is unresolved. The germline V gene encodes CDR1 SGHAT and CDR2 FQDESV (reference sequence). V lost 5 bases, J lost 4 bases, and 3 bases lay in between. The CDR3 sequence is 11 residues long. This CDR3 reads CASSRYNEQFF. CDR3 nucleotide sequence: TGTGCCAGCAGCAGGTACAATGAGCAGTTCTTC. Full variable domain (outside the CDR3, taken from reference TRBV11-1 and TRBJ2-1): EAEVAQSPRYKITEKSQAVAFWCDPISGHATLYWYRQILGQGPELLVQFQDESVVDDSQLPKDRFSAERLKGVDSTLKIQPAELGDSAMYLCASSRYNEQFFGPGTRLTVL.

The rearrangement joins TRBV5-6 to TRBJ2-1, with a tentative D call TRBD1 (6 bases). V lost 3 bases and J 5 bases, leaving 12 bases between the germline ends. Germline V gene sequence: CDR1 SGHDT, CDR2 YYEEEE. The CDR3 sequence is 14 residues long. The CDR3 spells CASSWRTANNEQFF. CDR3 nucleotide sequence: TGTGCCAGCAGCTGGAGGACAGCCAACAATGAGCAGTTCTTC.

The V gene is TRBV18, the J gene TRBJ1-2; a weak D match, TRBD1 (6 bases). The CDR3 loop spans 17 amino acids. Germline V gene sequence: CDR1 KGHSH, CDR2 LQKENI. V was trimmed by 0 bases and J by 0 bases, leaving 14 bases between them. As DNA, the CDR3 is TGTGCCAGCTCACCACCCTTGGGACACCGAGCTAACTATGGCTACACCTTC. This translates into CASSPPLGHRANYGYTF. The entire variable domain, with the rest obtained from reference TRBV18 and TRBJ1-2, is as follows: NAGVMQNPRHLVRRRGQEARLRCSPMKGHSHVYWYRQLPEEGLKFMVYLQKENIIDESGMPKERFSAEFPKEGPSILRIQQVVRGDSAAYFCASSPPLGHRANYGYTFGSGTRLTVV.

This clone was observed once. The rearrangement uses TRBV5-3 and TRBJ2-7; D unclear. TRBV5-3 is an ORF for which the function is uncertain. The CDR3 extends over 15 amino acids. V was clipped by 4 bases and J by 4 bases, with 18 bases between them. CDR3 protein: CARSPGLPGRYEQYF. Written as DNA, the CDR3 is TGTGCCAGAAGCCCCGGTCTCCCCGGGCGATACGAGCAGTACTTC.

The CDR3 DNA reads as TGTGCCAGCAGTCAGGAGGGCCGATCCTACAATGAGCAGTTCTTC. Protein sequence: CASSQEGRSYNEQFF. The chain has TRBV7-9 and TRBJ2-1; maybe TRBD2 (6 bases). V gave up 6 bases and J gave up 1 base, with 13 bases separating them. Germline CDR1 is SEHNR and CDR2 is FQNEAQ (reference sequence). There are 15 residues in the CDR3.

CDR3 sequence: CASSLSAGTLSSYEQYF. The CDR3 DNA sequence: TGTGCCAGCAGCCTTAGCGCCGGGACTCTTAGCTCCTACGAGCAGTACTTC. The V and J genes are TRBV13 and TRBJ2-7, with D maybe TRBD2 (6 bases). Trimming cost V 5 bases and J 0 bases, with 20 bases left between them. Germline V CDR1 and CDR2: PRHDT, FYEKMQ (reference sequence). The CDR3 consists of 17 residues.

Note on this clone: The junction departs from germline at one end; a sequencing error may be responsible. V gene TRBV2 combines with J gene TRBJ2-1, with TRBD2 matching over 8 bases. The germline CDR1 and CDR2 sequences are SNHLY and FYNNEI. The CDR3 has 15 residues. CDR3 bases: TGTGCCAGCACTGAACTAGCCTCCGGGGGGGGTGAGCAGTTCTTC. This sequence encodes CASTELASGGGEQFF.